This T cell receptor beta chain was obtained from a study of T cells in Graves' hyperthyroidism and ophthalmopathy. There were TCR beta CDR3 regions amplified from RNA transcripts. When the TCR CDR3 underwent first-round RT-PCR, the HTBI primer set was used. TCRdb passed the multiplex PCR reads through MiXCR, listing each CDR3 protein once. The sample includes about 520,000 distinct CDR3 sequences, roughly a quarter of them seen just once. This clonotype was found a few times. This CDR3 spans 11 amino acids. V was pared by 7 bases and J by 7 bases, with 10 bases between. This sequence was found in a young woman with Graves' ophthalmopathy. Material for sequencing was blood. V usage is TRBV12-3 or TRBV12-4 and J usage is TRBJ2-5; D is unclear. The CDR3 sequence: CASTLMGTQYF. The CDR3, as DNA: TGTGCCAGCACCCTAATGGGGACCCAGTACTTC.